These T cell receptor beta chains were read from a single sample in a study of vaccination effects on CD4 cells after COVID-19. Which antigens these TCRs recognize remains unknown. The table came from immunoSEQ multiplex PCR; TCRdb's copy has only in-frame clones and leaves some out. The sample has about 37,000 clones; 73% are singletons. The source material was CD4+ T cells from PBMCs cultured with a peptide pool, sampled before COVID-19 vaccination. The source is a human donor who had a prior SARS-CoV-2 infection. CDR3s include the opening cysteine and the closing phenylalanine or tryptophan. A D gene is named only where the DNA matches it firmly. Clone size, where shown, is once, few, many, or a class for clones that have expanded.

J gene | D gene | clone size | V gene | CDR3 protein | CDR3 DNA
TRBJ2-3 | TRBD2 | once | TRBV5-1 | CASSLRTSMGDTQYF | TGCGCCAGCAGCCTCAGGACTAGCATGGGAGATACGCAGTATTTT
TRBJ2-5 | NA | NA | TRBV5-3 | CARSLEYVACAETQYF | TGTGCCAGAAGCTTGGAATACGTCGCATGTGCTGAGACCCAGTACTTC
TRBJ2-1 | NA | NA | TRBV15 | CATSSGGLAASHDEQFF | TGTGCCACCAGCAGCGGTGGGTTAGCGGCATCCCACGATGAGCAGTTCTTC
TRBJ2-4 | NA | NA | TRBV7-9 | CASSLLRFGKNIQYF | TGTGCCAGCAGCCTTCTGAGGTTTGGCAAAAACATTCAGTACTTC
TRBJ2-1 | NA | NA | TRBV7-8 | CASSPRYNEQFF | TGTGCCAGCAGCCCACGCTACAATGAGCAGTTCTTC
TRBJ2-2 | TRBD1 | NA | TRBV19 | CASSNTGETGELFF | TGTGCCAGTAGTAACACAGGGGAAACCGGGGAGCTGTTTTTT
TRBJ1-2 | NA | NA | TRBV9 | CASSHSRQSANYGYTF | TGTGCCAGCAGTCACTCCAGACAGTCAGCTAACTATGGCTACACCTTC
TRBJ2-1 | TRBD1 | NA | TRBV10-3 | CAIMPGTGGIWCGRAQMLNEQFF | TGTGCCATTATGCCCGGGACAGGGGGAATTTGGTGCGGGAGGGCCCAAATGTTAAATGAGCAGTTCTTC
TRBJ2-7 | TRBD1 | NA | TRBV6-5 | CASRLQGAYEQYF | TGTGCCAGCAGGCTACAGGGGGCGTACGAGCAGTACTTC
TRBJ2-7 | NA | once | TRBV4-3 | CASSPGRRIAYEQYF | TGCGCCAGCAGCCCAGGCCGGCGGATTGCCTACGAGCAGTACTTC
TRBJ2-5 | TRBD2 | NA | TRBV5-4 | CASSLSAGAGETQYF | TGTGCCAGCAGCTTGAGTGCGGGAGCCGGAGAGACCCAGTACTTC
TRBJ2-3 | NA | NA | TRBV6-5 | CASSYFGTDTQYF | TGTGCCAGCAGTTACTTTGGCACAGATACGCAGTATTTT
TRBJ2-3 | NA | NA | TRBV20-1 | CSASRGGTDTQYF | TGCAGTGCTAGTCGGGGTGGGACAGATACGCAGTATTTT
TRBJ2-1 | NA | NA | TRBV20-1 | CSASSELGNEQFF | TGCAGTGCTAGTAGCGAGTTAGGGAATGAGCAGTTCTTC
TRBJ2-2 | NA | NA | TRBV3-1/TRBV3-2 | CASSQLIGTTGELFF | TGTGCCAGCAGCCAACTAATTGGGACGACCGGGGAGCTGTTTTTT
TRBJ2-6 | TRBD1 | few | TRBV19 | CASRIRGSGANVLTF | TGTGCCAGTAGGATCAGGGGGTCCGGGGCCAACGTCCTGACTTTC
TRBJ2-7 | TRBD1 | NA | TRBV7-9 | CASSLGDRGGEQYF | TGTGCCAGCAGCTTAGGTGACAGGGGCGGCGAGCAGTACTTC
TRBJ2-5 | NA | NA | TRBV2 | CASAVQETQYF | TGTGCCAGCGCGGTACAAGAGACCCAGTACTTC
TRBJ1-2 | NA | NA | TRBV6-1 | CASSEAGGWYGYTF | TGTGCCAGCAGTGAAGCGGGGGGCTGGTATGGCTACACCTTC
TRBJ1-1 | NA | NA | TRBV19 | CASSIVAGVHTEAFF | TGTGCCAGTAGTATAGTTGCAGGGGTCCACACTGAAGCTTTCTTT
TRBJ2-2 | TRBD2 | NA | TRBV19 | CASSRLAGIAGELFF | TGTGCCAGTAGTCGACTAGCGGGAATAGCCGGGGAGCTGTTTTTT
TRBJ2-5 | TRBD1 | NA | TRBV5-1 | CASSLEGGLQETQYF | TGCGCCAGCAGCTTGGAAGGGGGCCTCCAAGAGACCCAGTACTTC
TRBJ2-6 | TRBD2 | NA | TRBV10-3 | CAISGSGGERHNVLTF | TGTGCCATCAGTGGGTCGGGGGGAGAGCGTCACAACGTCCTGACTTTC
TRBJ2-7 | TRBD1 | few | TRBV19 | CASSKSLGQGAGEQYF | TGTGCCAGTAGTAAAAGCTTGGGACAGGGGGCTGGAGAGCAGTACTTC
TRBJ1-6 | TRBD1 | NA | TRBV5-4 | CASSSQKQGVQNSPLHF | TGTGCCAGCAGCTCGCAAAAACAGGGGGTCCAAAATTCACCCCTCCACTTT
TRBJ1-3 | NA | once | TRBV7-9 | CASSLAQVNSGNTIYF | TGTGCCAGCAGCTTAGCCCAGGTCAACTCTGGAAACACCATATATTTT
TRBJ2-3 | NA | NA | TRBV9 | CASSAGVSTDTQYF | TGTGCCAGCAGCGCGGGGGTAAGCACAGATACGCAGTATTTT
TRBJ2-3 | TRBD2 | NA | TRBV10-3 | CAISTSGGTDTQYF | TGTGCCATCAGTACTAGCGGGGGAACAGATACGCAGTATTTT